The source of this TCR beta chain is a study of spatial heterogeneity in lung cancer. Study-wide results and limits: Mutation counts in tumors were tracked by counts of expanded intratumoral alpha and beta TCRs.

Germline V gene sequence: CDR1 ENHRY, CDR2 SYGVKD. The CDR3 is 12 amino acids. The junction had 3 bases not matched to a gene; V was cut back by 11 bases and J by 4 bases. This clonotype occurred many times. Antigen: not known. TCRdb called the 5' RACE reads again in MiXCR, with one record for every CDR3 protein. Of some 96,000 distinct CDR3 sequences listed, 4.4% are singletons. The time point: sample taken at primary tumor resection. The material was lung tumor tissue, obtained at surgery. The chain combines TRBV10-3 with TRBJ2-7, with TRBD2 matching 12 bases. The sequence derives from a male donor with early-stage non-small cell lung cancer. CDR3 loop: CASGTSGYEQYF. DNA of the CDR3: TGTGCCTCGGGGACTAGCGGGTACGAGCAGTACTTC.